The 27 T cell receptor beta chains below were found in one sample sequenced in a study of blood T cell repertoires in COVID-19. Produced via immunoSEQ multiplex PCR; TCRdb's table is partial and in-frame only. The sample lists approximately 260,000 clones, more than 75% occurring once. Sequencing was performed on peripheral blood. Receptors originate from a woman between 55 and 75 years old with active or convalescent COVID-19.

This chain joins TRBV10-2 and TRBJ2-1, with 7 positions matching TRBD1. The CDR3 is made up of 14 amino acids. V dropped 8 bases and J dropped 1; count of bases not matched to a gene: 5. The V gene's germline CDR1 is WSHSY and CDR2 SAAADI. CDR3 region: CASVTGESYNEQFF. CDR3 in DNA: TGCGCCAGCGTCACAGGGGAATCCTACAATGAGCAGTTCTTC.

CDR3 nucleotides: TGTGCCAGCAGCTCTACGGGGGGAAACACCATATATTTT. Its protein is CASSSTGGNTIYF. The V call is TRBV5-4, the J call TRBJ1-3; D is unresolved. Trimming took off 3 bases at V and 4 bases at J, with 8 bases between the two ends. The CDR3 contains 13 residues. CDR1 and CDR2 (germline): SGHNT, YYREEE (reference sequence). Full variable domain (rest looked up from reference TRBV5-4 and TRBJ1-3): ETGVTQSPTHLIKTRGQQVTLRCSSQSGHNTVSWYQQALGQGPQFIFQYYREEENGRGNFPPRFSGLQFPNYSSELNVNALELDDSALYLCASSSTGGNTIYFGEGSWLTVV.

The rearrangement joins TRBV9 to TRBJ1-5; D perhaps matches TRBD1 (6 bases). The CDR3 extends over 14 amino acids. Per the germline V gene, CDR1 is SGDLS and CDR2 is YYNGEE. V was shortened by 4 bases and J by 7 bases, with 15 bases between the two germline ends. CDR3 loop: CASSSEGVGQPQHF. The DNA of the CDR3 is TGTGCCAGCAGCTCAGAGGGGGTTGGGCAGCCCCAGCATTTT.

This clone is a singleton in its sample. The chain uses TRBV7-2 and TRBJ1-6, with D perhaps matching TRBD1 (5 bases). Germline V gives CDR1 SGHTA, CDR2 FQGNSA. The CDR3 covers 16 residues. The V gene lost 4 bases and the J gene lost 0 bases, with 10 bases spanning the gap. The CDR3 spells CASSSRQSSYNSPLHF. The DNA for the CDR3 is TGTGCCAGCAGCTCAAGACAGAGCTCCTATAATTCACCCCTCCACTTT.

The chain combines TRBV5-1 with TRBJ1-1; D is unclear. Germline V gene lookup returns CDR1 SGHRS and CDR2 YFSETQ. V lost 5 bases and J 1 base, leaving 12 bases between the germline ends. This CDR3 comprises 14 residues. CDR3 amino acids: CASRYDTENTEAFF. The CDR3 DNA reads TGCGCCAGCAGGTATGATACAGAGAACACTGAAGCTTTCTTT.

The chain joins TRBV27 to TRBJ1-6; D remains unclear. V was cut by 0 bases and J by 6 bases, with 6 bases left in between. CDR1 MNHEY and CDR2 SMNVEV come from the germline V gene (reference sequence). The CDR3 has 14 amino acids. The CDR3 is CASSLSGSNSPLHF. CDR3 in DNA: TGTGCCAGCAGTTTATCTGGGAGTAATTCACCCCTCCACTTT.

The CDR3 DNA reads as TGTGCCAGCAGCCAAGGGGCCCTATTTGTGAACACTGAAGCTTTCTTT. Translation: CASSQGALFVNTEAFF. V is TRBV14 and J is TRBJ1-1; no clear D gene. This CDR3 region has 16 residues. Trimming removed 1 base at V and 0 bases at J, with 12 bases between. Per the germline V gene, CDR1 is SGHDN and CDR2 is FVKESK.

As regards this clone: The junction shows a germline mismatch at one end, possibly a read error. The V gene is TRBV7-3, the J gene TRBJ2-3; 13 bases are a match to TRBD2. Germline V gene data show CDR1 as SGHTA and CDR2 as FQGTGA. The CDR3 runs to 15 residues. CDR3 in DNA: TGTGCCAGCAGCCTAACGGGACTAGCGGGGGATACGCAGTATTTT. This translates into CASSLTGLAGDTQYF.

This clone was picked up one time. The chain uses TRBV9 and TRBJ2-7; 7 nucleotides match TRBD1. The CDR3 sequence is 14 residues long. Germline lookup yields CDR1 SGDLS and CDR2 YYNGEE. V trimming: 0 bases; J trimming: 5 bases; junction bases outside the gene matches: 5. CDR3 in amino acids: CASSVGGGLNEQYF. DNA of the CDR3: TGTGCCAGCAGCGTAGGAGGGGGCTTAAACGAGCAGTACTTC. Full variable domain (remainder filled in from reference TRBV9 and TRBJ2-7): DSGVTQTPKHLITATGQRVTLRCSPRSGDLSVYWYQQSLDQGLQFLIQYYNGEERAKGNILERFSAQQFPDLHSELNLSSLELGDSALYFCASSVGGGLNEQYFGPGTRLTVT.

J is TRBJ1-2 and V is TRBV9; D call uncertain. The CDR3 runs to 14 residues. V dropped 2 bases and J dropped 2 bases, with 10 bases sitting between them. CDR1 and CDR2 from the germline V gene are SGDLS and YYNGEE. The CDR3 nucleotides read TGTGCCAGCAGCGTTGGGCAGTCCAACTATGGCTACACCTTC. Translated, it gives CASSVGQSNYGYTF.

The J gene is TRBJ1-1, the V gene TRBV11-3; TRBD1 aligns across 7 bases. The V and J ends lost 8 bases and 5 bases, in that order; junction bases with no gene match: 8. CDR3 length: 13 amino acids. Germline V lookup: CDR1 SGHNT, CDR2 YENEEA. The CDR3 DNA reads TGTGCCAGCTCCCAGGGGGGTTGGACTGAAGCTTTCTTT. It encodes CASSQGGWTEAFF.

The chain is built from TRBV3-1 (or the pseudogene TRBV3-2) and TRBJ2-5; a weak D match, TRBD2 (6 bases). V was clipped by 4 bases and J by 5 bases, with 20 bases between them. Germline V CDR1 and CDR2: LGHDT, YNNKEL (reference sequence). This CDR3 spans 16 amino acids. The CDR3: CASSPRERAPGETQYF. CDR3 bases: TGTGCCAGCAGCCCACGTGAGCGGGCCCCCGGGGAGACCCAGTACTTC.

This clone turned up a few times. This sequence joins TRBV9 and TRBJ2-3, with 7 bases matching TRBD2. The trim removed 0 bases at V and 3 bases at J, leaving 4 bases unmatched. The germline gives CDR1 SGDLS, CDR2 YYNGEE. CDR3 length: 15 residues. The CDR3 sequence is CASSVAGGNTDTQYF. The CDR3 nucleotides are TGTGCCAGCAGCGTAGCGGGGGGTAATACAGATACGCAGTATTTT. The variable domain in full, completed from reference TRBV9 and TRBJ2-3, reads DSGVTQTPKHLITATGQRVTLRCSPRSGDLSVYWYQQSLDQGLQFLIQYYNGEERAKGNILERFSAQQFPDLHSELNLSSLELGDSALYFCASSVAGGNTDTQYFGPGTRLTVL.

The chain is built from TRBV7-2 and TRBJ1-2, with 11 nucleotides matching TRBD1. This CDR3 is 16 amino acids long. The V segment lost 5 bases and the J segment 8 bases; nucleotides outside the gene matches: 13. The germline gives CDR1 SGHTA, CDR2 FQGNSA. The CDR3 sequence is CASSPGQGAFRVGYTF. CDR3 DNA sequence: TGTGCCAGCAGCCCCGGACAGGGGGCTTTCCGAGTAGGCTACACCTTC. The full variable domain, completed using reference TRBV7-2 and TRBJ1-2, is GAGVSQSPSNKVTEKGKDVELRCDPISGHTALYWYRQSLGQGLEFLIYFQGNSAPDKSGLPSDRFSAERTGGSVSTLTIQRTQQEDSAVYLCASSPGQGAFRVGYTFGSGTRLTVV.

The chain carries TRBV19 and TRBJ2-1; 8 nucleotides agree with TRBD2. There are 17 residues in the CDR3. Germline assignment: CDR1 LNHDA and CDR2 SQIVND (reference sequence). J lost 6 bases, V lost 1 base, and 11 bases had no gene match. CDR3 sequence reads: CASSIAFRGTRGNEQFF. In DNA form, the CDR3 reads TGTGCCAGTAGTATAGCATTTCGTGGGACTAGGGGCAATGAGCAGTTCTTC. Full variable domain (rest looked up from reference TRBV19 and TRBJ2-1): DGGITQSPKYLFRKEGQNVTLSCEQNLNHDAMYWYRQDPGQGLRLIYYSQIVNDFQKGDIAEGYSVSREKKESFPLTVTSAQKNPTAFYLCASSIAFRGTRGNEQFFGPGTRLTVL.

This chain joins TRBV14 and TRBJ1-4; 7 bases are shared with TRBD1. Trimming took 1 base from V and 7 from J; bases not matched to a gene: 6. Looked up from germline, CDR1 is SGHDN and CDR2 is FVKESK. The CDR3 is made up of 15 amino acids. In DNA form, the CDR3 reads TGTGCCAGCAGCCAAGCGCCAGGGGGAGGTGAAAAACTGTTTTTT. Protein: CASSQAPGGGEKLFF.

In regard to this clone: Other DNA sequences from this sample encode an identical CDR3 as well. The V gene is TRBV7-9, the J gene TRBJ2-7; D might be TRBD1 (5 bases). V lost 4 bases and J lost 4, with 8 bases in between. Per germline, CDR1 SEHNR and CDR2 FQNEAQ (reference sequence). This CDR3 spans 12 amino acids. The CDR3 loop is CASSSQGYEQYF. The DNA of the CDR3 is TGTGCCAGCAGCTCGCAGGGTTACGAGCAGTACTTC.

The chain joins TRBV6-5 to TRBJ2-4; 11 bases align to TRBD1. The CDR3 spans 15 residues. V gave up 5 bases and J gave up 7 bases; unmatched junction bases: 7. Germline loops: CDR1 MNHEY, CDR2 SVGAGI. The CDR3 region has the DNA TGTGCCAGCAGTACCCGGGACAGGGGGGGGAACATTCAGTACTTC. This translates into CASSTRDRGGNIQYF.

This rearrangement joins TRBV2 to TRBJ1-1; no definite D call. CDR3 length: 14 residues. Trimming cost V 6 bases and J 5 bases, with 16 bases left between them. The germline CDR1 and CDR2 sequences are SNHLY and FYNNEI. The CDR3: CASRATGSRTEAFF. The CDR3 DNA reads TGTGCCAGCAGGGCCACGGGGAGTAGGACTGAAGCTTTCTTT. Full variable domain (missing parts from reference TRBV2 and TRBJ1-1): EPEVTQTPSHQVTQMGQEVILRCVPISNHLYFYWYRQILGQKVEFLVSFYNNEISEKSEIFDDQFSVERPDGSNFTLKIRSTKLEDSAMYFCASRATGSRTEAFFGQGTRLTVV.

This clone has only a few counts. The V and J genes are TRBV2 and TRBJ1-2; the match to TRBD1 covers 9 bases. Germline CDR1 is SNHLY and CDR2 is FYNNEI. The CDR3 is 16 amino acids. V lost 1 base to trimming and J lost 4 bases; unmatched junction nucleotides: 7. CDR3 DNA sequence: TGTGCCAGCAGTGAAGGGGGGACAGGGACTATCTATGGCTACACCTTC. This sequence encodes CASSEGGTGTIYGYTF.

This clone has only one observation. This rearrangement joins TRBV15 to TRBJ2-7; the D is unclear. The CDR3 runs to 15 residues. CDR1 and CDR2 (germline): LNHNV, YYDKDF (reference sequence). V lost 0 bases, J lost 2 bases, and 11 bases lay in between. CDR3 bases: TGTGCCACCAGCAGAGATCAGGCAGGCCCCTACGAGCAGTACTTC. Its translation: CATSRDQAGPYEQYF.

CDR3 amino acids: CASSFQVLLPAFF. DNA of the CDR3: TGTGCCAGCAGCTTTCAAGTACTCCTCCCTGCTTTCTTT. The chain links TRBV5-5 to TRBJ1-1, with D unclear. Germline assignment: CDR1 SGHKS and CDR2 YYEKEE (reference sequence). The V end was cut by 2 bases, the J end by 11 bases, with 16 bases between. The CDR3 totals 13 residues.

V is TRBV18 and J is TRBJ2-1, with 11 bases lining up with TRBD2. This CDR3 is 16 amino acids long. In germline, CDR1 is KGHSH, CDR2 LQKENI. V shed 1 base, J shed 5 bases, and the junction held 4 bases outside the gene matches. The CDR3: CASSPLTSGANNEQFF. CDR3 DNA: TGTGCCAGCTCACCACTGACTAGCGGGGCCAACAATGAGCAGTTCTTC.

This sequence joins TRBV4-3 and TRBJ1-2, with unresolved D. In germline, CDR1 is LGHNA, CDR2 YSLEER. Trimming cost V 1 base and J 7 bases, with 13 bases left between them. CDR3 size: 14 residues. CDR3 sequence (DNA): TGCGCCAGCAGCCAAGGACTATCACCAGGTGGCTACACCTTC. This translates into CASSQGLSPGGYTF.

The chain links TRBV9 to TRBJ1-3; D is unresolved. V was cut by 4 bases and J by 0 bases, with 14 bases left in between. The CDR3 extends over 16 amino acids. From germline, CDR1 is SGDLS and CDR2 YYNGEE. The CDR3 bases are TGTGCCAGCAGCCCTTCTCCAGGACTCTCTGGAAACACCATATATTTT. As protein: CASSPSPGLSGNTIYF.

The CDR3 protein is CASSWGNANTGELFF. CDR3 nucleotide sequence: TGTGCCAGCAGTTGGGGCAACGCGAACACCGGGGAGCTGTTTTTT. This chain connects TRBV27 to TRBJ2-2; possible D gene TRBD1, 5 bases. The CDR3 is made up of 15 amino acids. CDR1 is MNHEY and CDR2 is SMNVEV in the germline V gene (reference sequence). V was cut by 4 bases and J by 0 bases, with 9 bases left in between.

Turning to this clone: Other DNA sequences of this sample code for an identical CDR3. The genes are TRBV6-5 and TRBJ1-3; tentatively, D is TRBD1 (6 bases). The V end was cut by 7 bases, the J end by 4 bases, with 11 bases between. This CDR3 has 13 residues. The germline V gene encodes CDR1 MNHEY and CDR2 SVGAGI. CDR3 region: CASTQTGGNTIYF. DNA of the CDR3: TGTGCCAGCACCCAGACAGGCGGAAACACCATATATTTT.